This T cell receptor beta chain was identified in a study of T cell responses to AZD1222 COVID-19 vaccine. Comments on this clone: Its specificity is unknown.

Study-level findings and limits: Repertoires were collected only later (after the peak T cell response had occurred). Compared with day 0, the breadth and depth of the Spike-specific TCR repertoire rose significantly after two doses of AZD1222. Unmutated regions of variants are reportedly targeted by nearly half of spike-specific TCRs.

Germline lookup yields CDR1 SGHRS and CDR2 YFSETQ. After removal of 4 bases from V and 6 bases from J, the junction contained 12 bases not matched to a gene. There are 15 residues in the CDR3. Clones were read by immunoSEQ multiplex PCR, and TCRdb kept only the in-frame ones, dropping some. The sample carries about 140,000 clones, approximately 92% recorded once. Material: peripheral blood, obtained on day 0 of AZD1222 vaccination. V usage is TRBV5-1 and J usage is TRBJ1-1; TRBD1 matches 7 bases. The receptor was derived from an adult in good health. The DNA of the CDR3 is TGCGCCAGCAGCCCTCGCGGTGAGGGGGCCTCTGAAGCTTTCTTT. This sequence encodes CASSPRGEGASEAFF. Looking up the rest from reference TRBV5-1 and TRBJ1-1 gives the full variable domain: KAGVTQTPRYLIKTRGQQVTLSCSPISGHRSVSWYQQTPGQGLQFLFEYFSETQRNKGNFPGRFSGRQFSNSRSEMNVSTLELGDSALYLCASSPRGEGASEAFFGQGTRLTVV.